What follows are 13 T cell receptor beta chains derived from one specimen sequenced in a study of OX40 agonist ivuxolimab in advanced cancers. Using immunoSEQ multiplex PCR, the repertoire was profiled, and TCRdb retains in-frame clones only, with some absent. This sample has about 83,000 clones; 85% occur once, and the top ten carry 0.5% to 0.8%. Specimen: CD4+ or CD8+ T cells sorted from blood, collected in a trial of the OX40 agonist ivuxolimab. The receptors derive from an adult with an advanced solid tumor such as melanoma, head and neck, liver or kidney cancer.

This rearrangement joins TRBV2 to TRBJ2-4, with D tentatively TRBD1 (5 bases). The CDR3 runs to 16 residues. CDR1 and CDR2 (germline): SNHLY, FYNNEI. Trimming took 3 bases from V and 1 from J, leaving 13 bases between them. The CDR3 sequence: CASSDKGWYAKNIQYF. The CDR3 DNA is TGTGCCAGCAGTGACAAGGGGTGGTACGCCAAAAACATTCAGTACTTC.

This clone has only one observation. The CDR3 coding sequence is TGTGCCAGCAGCCAAGATAGAGCTCGGGGGGAGACCCAGTACTTC. Protein product: CASSQDRARGETQYF. The chain has TRBV4-2 and TRBJ2-5, with D possibly being TRBD2 (6 bases). Germline CDR1 LGHNA, CDR2 YNFKEQ. The CDR3 consists of 15 residues. Trimming left V 0 bases short and J 5 bases short, with 13 bases between.

This chain uses TRBV6-6 with TRBJ1-1; weak D call: TRBD1 (6 bases). Deletions cut 7 bases from V and 5 bases from J, with 17 bases between. The CDR3 loop spans 14 amino acids. The germline CDR1 and CDR2 sequences are MNHNY and SVGAGI (reference sequence). CDR3: CASTPDSGVTEAFF. The CDR3 DNA follows: TGTGCCAGCACCCCGGACAGTGGAGTTACTGAAGCTTTCTTT.

The V and J genes are TRBV6-1 and TRBJ1-2; 7 nucleotides align to TRBD1. V lost 6 bases and J lost 1; bases outside the gene matches: 5. Germline CDR1 MNHNS, CDR2 SASEGT. This CDR3 has 14 amino acids. The CDR3 loop is CASRAGTVNYGYTF. The CDR3 nucleotides are TGTGCCAGCAGGGCCGGGACAGTTAACTATGGCTACACCTTC.

The V call is TRBV19, the J call TRBJ1-1; 10 bases are a match to TRBD1. The V gene's germline CDR1 is LNHDA and CDR2 SQIVND (reference sequence). CDR3 length equals 12 residues. V shed 8 bases, J shed 10 bases, and the junction held 7 bases outside the gene matches. The CDR3 loop is CASVDRGLGAFF. DNA for the CDR3: TGTGCCAGTGTCGACAGGGGGCTTGGAGCTTTCTTT.

The chain carries TRBV27 and TRBJ2-3; D call uncertain. The germline V and J ends were trimmed by 3 bases and 0 bases, with 10 bases remaining between them. Germline CDR1 reads MNHEY; CDR2 reads SMNVEV (reference sequence). The CDR3 is 15 amino acids. The DNA of the CDR3 is TGTGCCAGCAGTTTTAAGCTATCTAGCACAGATACGCAGTATTTT. This translates into CASSFKLSSTDTQYF.

J is TRBJ2-1 and V is TRBV27; 8 nucleotides match TRBD2. The CDR3 spans 16 residues. Trimming at V came to 8 bases and at J to 0 bases, leaving 9 bases not matched to a gene. Germline assignment: CDR1 MNHEY and CDR2 SMNVEV (reference sequence). In DNA, the CDR3 is TGTGCCAGCTCCATACGGGGGGGTAGCTCCTACAATGAGCAGTTCTTC. Its protein is CASSIRGGSSYNEQFF.

This chain uses TRBV2 with TRBJ1-3; TRBD1 agrees at 7 bases. Germline CDR1 reads SNHLY; CDR2 reads FYNNEI. This CDR3 is built from 12 residues. Trimming removed 10 bases from V and 2 bases from J; junction bases left unmatched: 2. The CDR3 sequence is CAIDRAGNTIYF. The CDR3 nucleotides read TGTGCCATCGACAGGGCTGGAAACACCATATATTTT. Combining the CDR3 with reference TRBV2 and TRBJ1-3 gives the whole variable domain EPEVTQTPSHQVTQMGQEVILRCVPISNHLYFYWYRQILGQKVEFLVSFYNNEISEKSEIFDDQFSVERPDGSNFTLKIRSTKLEDSAMYFCAIDRAGNTIYFGEGSWLTVV.

This rearrangement joins TRBV6-1 to TRBJ1-1, with a tentative D call TRBD1 (5 bases). Germline lookup yields CDR1 MNHNS and CDR2 SASEGT. Trimming took 6 bases from V and 5 from J, leaving 13 bases between them. The CDR3 runs 13 residues. In nucleotides, the CDR3 is TGTGCCAGCAGCCCTGAAAAGGGGACTGAAGCTTTCTTT. Protein sequence: CASSPEKGTEAFF.

The rearrangement links TRBV6-1 to TRBJ2-7; D might be TRBD1 (6 bases). Trimming took off 0 bases at V and 3 bases at J, with 12 bases between the two ends. This CDR3 is 15 amino acids long. Germline CDR1 and CDR2: MNHNS and SASEGT. The CDR3 loop reads CASSEAPGEFYEQYF. The DNA of the CDR3 is TGTGCCAGCAGTGAAGCTCCAGGGGAGTTCTACGAGCAGTACTTC.

This clone has only a few counts. CDR3 DNA sequence: TGTGCCAGCAGCTTAGGCCAGGGCGGCACTGAAGCTTTCTTT. This gives the protein CASSLGQGGTEAFF. The chain uses TRBV11-2 and TRBJ1-1; possibly TRBD1 for D (5 bases). The germline gives CDR1 SGHAT, CDR2 FQNNGV. The V and J ends lost 1 base and 4 bases respectively, with 10 bases between them. The CDR3 loop spans 14 amino acids.

The chain employs TRBV10-3 and TRBJ2-7; TRBD1 matches at 8 bases. This CDR3 region has 13 residues. V lost 7 bases and J lost 4; bases outside the gene matches: 6. The germline V gene has CDR1 ENHRY and CDR2 SYGVKD. CDR3: CAITGTGSYEQYF. The CDR3, as DNA: TGTGCCATCACCGGGACAGGTAGTTACGAGCAGTACTTC.

The chain carries TRBV2 and TRBJ2-1; D is possibly TRBD2 (6 bases). CDR1 is SNHLY and CDR2 is FYNNEI in the germline V gene. The CDR3 runs 18 residues. Trimming removed 6 bases at V and 6 bases at J, with 27 bases between. CDR3 in DNA: TGTGCCAGCAGGTATTTTGAGGGCGGGACTGGGGTCCCCAATGAGCAGTTCTTC. Protein sequence: CASRYFEGGTGVPNEQFF.